This entry describes one TCR beta chain. The antigen is unknown. TCRdb's copy holds only in-frame clones and misses some; the assay was immunoSEQ multiplex PCR. Of roughly 190,000 clones listed, approximately 72% are singletons. These data come from a study of cytotoxic CD8 clonotypes in ibrutinib-treated CLL. Across the study: Mean productive templates were over 250,000; mean productive rearrangements were about 89,000.

Findings and caveats of the study: Contraction or stability on treatment was seen for public clonotypes, which were uncommon.

This material consisted of PBMCs, taken after 24 months of ibrutinib treatment. The TCR originated in a human donor with chronic lymphocytic leukemia.

The CDR3 here is CASSWSTGSSGNTIYF. CDR3 nucleotide sequence: TGTGCCAGCAGCTGGTCGACAGGCTCCTCTGGAAACACCATATATTTT. V usage is TRBV7-8 and J usage is TRBJ1-3; perhaps TRBD1 as D (6 bases). Germline CDR1 is SGHVS and CDR2 is FQNEAQ. The ends were cut back, 4 bases at V and 0 bases at J, with 13 bases in the middle. CDR3 length: 16 residues.